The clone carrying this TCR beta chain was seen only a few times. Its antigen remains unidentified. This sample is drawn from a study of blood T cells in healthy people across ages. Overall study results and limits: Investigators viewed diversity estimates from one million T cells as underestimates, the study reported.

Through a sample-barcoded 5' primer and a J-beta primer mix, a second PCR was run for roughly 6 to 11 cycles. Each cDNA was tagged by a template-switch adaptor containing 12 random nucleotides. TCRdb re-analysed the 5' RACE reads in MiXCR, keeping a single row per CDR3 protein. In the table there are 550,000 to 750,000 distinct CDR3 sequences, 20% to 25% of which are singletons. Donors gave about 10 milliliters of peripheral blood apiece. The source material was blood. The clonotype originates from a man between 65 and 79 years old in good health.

CDR3 sequence: CASSLIASGNAYEQYF. The CDR3 nucleotides are TGCGCCAGCAGCCTAATAGCTAGCGGGAACGCCTACGAGCAGTACTTC. The chain employs TRBV5-1 and TRBJ2-7; TRBD2 agrees at 9 bases. V lost 4 bases and J lost 2; bases outside the gene matches: 10. Germline loops: CDR1 SGHRS, CDR2 YFSETQ. The CDR3 covers 16 residues.